This entry is about one TCR beta chain. The antigen remains undetermined. The sample belongs to a study of OX40 agonist ivuxolimab in advanced cancers. Study background: Patients received ivuxolimab, an agonistic anti-OX40 (CD134) antibody. Findings and caveats of the study: Antigen targets of the expanded peripheral T cells went undetermined.

Patients were excluded for autoimmune disease history or systemic immunosuppression. Patients had blood sampled at baseline and again on cycle 4 day 1 and cycle 7 day 1. Measured with immunoSEQ multiplex PCR; TCRdb has only the in-frame clones, and not every one. There are just over 40,000 clones in the sample; 70% to 90% occur only once, and less than 20% lies in the top ten. Sequenced material: CD4+ or CD8+ T cells sorted from blood, taken in a trial of the OX40 agonist ivuxolimab. This clonotype originated in an adult with an advanced solid tumor such as melanoma, head and neck, liver or kidney cancer.

The CDR3 DNA follows: TGTGCCAGCAGCTTAATAGAACCGAACACTGAAGCTTTCTTT. Protein sequence: CASSLIEPNTEAFF. The chain links TRBV7-9 to TRBJ1-1, with D uncertain. Trimming took 2 bases from V and 1 from J, leaving 8 bases between them. CDR1 is SEHNR and CDR2 is FQNEAQ in the germline V gene (reference sequence). The CDR3 length is 14 residues.